Below, 16 T cell receptor beta chains from the same sample are listed, as sequenced in a study of CD8 T cells in ankylosing spondylitis listed by TCRdb under 2017. The library relied on 5' RACE. Sequencing instrument: Illumina HiSeq 2500. TCRdb took the public reads, trimmed them with fastp at Q25, ran MiXCR for clone calling and kept in-frame beta chains. Here each entry gathers all rows of one CDR3 protein and keeps the most common genes and DNA. This sample holds some 87,000 distinct CDR3 sequences; more than 25% were observed only once. The top ten clonotypes cover roughly 60% of the sample. Sequencing input: blood, either unsorted or a sorted T cell fraction (not recorded which). The origin of the receptors is a male donor with ankylosing spondylitis or in good health (not recorded which).

Many counts were recorded for this clonotype. The gene calls are TRBV20-1 and TRBJ1-5; 11 nucleotides agree with TRBD1. Germline assignment: CDR1 DFQATT and CDR2 SNEGSKA (reference sequence). Germline trimming cut 4 bases from V and 10 bases from J; bases unmatched to any gene: 9. The CDR3 runs 14 residues. In DNA form, the CDR3 reads TGCAGTGCTACCCCCCGGACAGGGGGCTCCCCCCAGCATTTT. Translated, it gives CSATPRTGGSPQHF.

This clonotype occurred a few times. The rearrangement links TRBV12-3 or TRBV12-4 to TRBJ1-1, with D tentatively TRBD1 (6 bases). CDR3 length equals 13 residues. The V gene lost 2 bases and the J gene lost 11 bases, with 15 bases spanning the gap. The CDR3 region is CASSLQGNLVAFF. CDR3 sequence (DNA): TGTGCCAGCAGTTTACAGGGGAATTTGGTGGCTTTCTTT.

This CDR3 reads CSVHVLASSYEQYF. In DNA form, the CDR3 reads TGCAGCGTCCATGTTCTAGCGTCTTCCTACGAGCAGTACTTC. V and J are TRBV29-1 and TRBJ2-7; TRBD2 might be the D (6 bases). The length of the CDR3 is 14 residues. Trimming stripped 6 bases from V and 1 base from J, with 16 bases between. In germline, CDR1 is SQVTM, CDR2 ANQGSEA.

The chain has TRBV10-2 and TRBJ2-5, with a weak D call TRBD1 (6 bases). Germline V lookup: CDR1 WSHSY, CDR2 SAAADI. The CDR3 contains 13 residues. V gave up 5 bases and J gave up 2 bases, with 9 bases separating them. CDR3 residues: CASSRDTQETQYF. The CDR3 DNA is TGCGCCAGCAGTCGGGACACTCAAGAGACCCAGTACTTC.

The rearrangement uses TRBV7-9 and TRBJ1-1, with TRBD1 as a possible D gene (5 bases). CDR3 size: 13 residues. V was cut by 4 bases and J by 4 bases, with 10 bases left in between. Germline CDR1 is SEHNR and CDR2 is FQNEAQ (reference sequence). The DNA of the CDR3 is TGTGCCAGCAGCTCCCGGGGCCCCACTGAAGCTTTCTTT. Protein: CASSSRGPTEAFF.

This clonotype was observed many times. The V and J genes are TRBV6-1 and TRBJ1-2, with a weak D call TRBD1 (5 bases). The V gene lost 6 bases and the J gene lost 5 bases, with 19 bases spanning the gap. From germline, CDR1 is MNHNS and CDR2 SASEGT. This CDR3 is 15 amino acids long. CDR3 sequence: CASSALPGLEYGYTF. The CDR3 DNA follows: TGTGCCAGCAGCGCTCTCCCGGGGCTGGAGTATGGCTACACCTTC.

The chain couples TRBV20-1 to TRBJ2-3, with TRBD2 matching over 7 bases. The V gene end was trimmed by 1 base and the J gene end by 0 bases; junction bases not matched to a gene: 10. This CDR3 comprises 17 residues. Per the germline V gene, CDR1 is DFQATT and CDR2 is SNEGSKA (reference sequence). The CDR3 DNA sequence: TGCAGTGCTAGAGCCCCCTTTGGGCGGGGGAGCACAGATACGCAGTATTTT. Protein product: CSARAPFGRGSTDTQYF.

The chain recombines TRBV3-1 with TRBJ1-2; the match to TRBD1 covers 9 bases. The CDR3 spans 16 residues. V was clipped by 3 bases and J by 4 bases; unmatched bases: 9. Germline V gene sequence: CDR1 LGHDT, CDR2 YNNKEL (reference sequence). CDR3 region: CASSHLPGQGGYGYTF. As DNA, the CDR3 is TGTGCCAGCAGCCATCTCCCGGGACAGGGCGGCTATGGCTACACCTTC.

The V call is TRBV15, the J call TRBJ2-1; tentative D call: TRBD2 (5 bases). The germline V gene encodes CDR1 LNHNV and CDR2 YYDKDF (reference sequence). The CDR3 contains 16 residues. Trimming stripped 1 base from V and 0 bases from J, with 10 bases between. CDR3 DNA: TGTGCCACCAGCAGAGCTAGCCAGAGCTCCTACAATGAGCAGTTCTTC. It translates to CATSRASQSSYNEQFF.

The CDR3 sequence: CASSRLGEQFF. CDR3 bases: TGTGCCAGCAGCCGGCTGGGGGAGCAGTTCTTC. The J gene is TRBJ2-1, the V gene TRBV7-8; no definite D call. The germline gives CDR1 SGHVS, CDR2 FQNEAQ. This CDR3 comprises 11 residues. V lost 5 bases, J lost 10 bases, and 9 bases lay in between.

V gene TRBV6-1 combines with J gene TRBJ2-1; TRBD2 agrees at 10 bases. The CDR3 runs 16 residues. Looked up from germline, CDR1 is MNHNS and CDR2 is SASEGT. The V segment lost 6 bases and the J segment 9 bases; nucleotides outside the gene matches: 14. The CDR3 loop is CASSLFEAGGPVEQFF. The CDR3 DNA is TGTGCCAGCAGCCTTTTTGAAGCGGGAGGGCCTGTTGAGCAGTTCTTC.

Only a few counts were recorded for this clonotype. The rearrangement joins TRBV4-2 to TRBJ2-3; the match to TRBD1 covers 7 bases. V was clipped by 1 base and J by 5 bases; unmatched bases: 9. CDR1 LGHNA and CDR2 YNFKEQ come from the germline V gene. This CDR3 comprises 16 residues. The CDR3 spells CASSQALEQGKDTQYF. CDR3 DNA: TGTGCCAGCAGCCAAGCCTTGGAACAGGGGAAAGATACGCAGTATTTT.

This clonotype was counted between two and nine times. V gene TRBV11-2 combines with J gene TRBJ2-2; D gene uncertain. The germline V gene has CDR1 SGHAT and CDR2 FQNNGV. V was clipped by 3 bases and J by 2 bases, with 7 bases between them. The CDR3 contains 14 residues. The CDR3 coding sequence is TGTGCCAGCAGCTTCTGGCGTAACACCGGGGAGCTGTTTTTT. It specifies CASSFWRNTGELFF.

This clonotype was counted many times. In nucleotides, the CDR3 is TGTGCCATCAGTGAGTTACAGAGAAACTATGGCTACACCTTC. This translates into CAISELQRNYGYTF. This chain uses TRBV10-3 with TRBJ1-2; no firm D call. The ends were cut back, 1 base at V and 2 bases at J, with 8 bases in the middle. The CDR3 extends over 14 amino acids. Germline V gene sequence: CDR1 ENHRY, CDR2 SYGVKD.

The chain employs TRBV11-2 and TRBJ2-3; 7 bases match TRBD2. V was pared by 5 bases and J by 0 bases, with 11 bases of the junction left unmatched. Germline lookup yields CDR1 SGHAT and CDR2 FQNNGV. This CDR3 region has 17 residues. CDR3 sequence (DNA): TGTGCCAGCAGCCTGGATAGCGCGGGAGAGAGCACAGATACGCAGTATTTT. As protein: CASSLDSAGESTDTQYF.

This clonotype was counted at least ten times. The chain is built from TRBV29-1 and TRBJ1-1; D gene uncertain. This CDR3 is built from 13 residues. From germline, CDR1 is SQVTM and CDR2 ANQGSEA. The germline V and J ends were trimmed by 0 bases and 2 bases, with 7 bases remaining between them. In nucleotides, the CDR3 is TGCAGCGTTGAAGATCCGGTAAACACTGAAGCTTTCTTT. This gives the protein CSVEDPVNTEAFF.